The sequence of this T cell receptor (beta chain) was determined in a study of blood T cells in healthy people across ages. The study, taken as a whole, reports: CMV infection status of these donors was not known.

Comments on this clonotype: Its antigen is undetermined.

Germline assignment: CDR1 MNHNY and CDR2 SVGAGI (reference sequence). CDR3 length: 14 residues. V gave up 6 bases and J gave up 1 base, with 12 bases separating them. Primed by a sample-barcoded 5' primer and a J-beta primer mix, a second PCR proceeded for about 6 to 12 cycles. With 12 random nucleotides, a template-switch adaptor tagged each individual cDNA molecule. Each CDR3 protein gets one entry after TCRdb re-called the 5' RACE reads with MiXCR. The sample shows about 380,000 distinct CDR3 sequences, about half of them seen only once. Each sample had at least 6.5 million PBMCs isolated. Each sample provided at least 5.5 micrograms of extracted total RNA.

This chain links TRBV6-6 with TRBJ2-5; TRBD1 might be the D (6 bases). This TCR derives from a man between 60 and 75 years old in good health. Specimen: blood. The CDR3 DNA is TGTGCCAGCAGCCGGACAGATTTCCAAGAGACCCAGTACTTC. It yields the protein CASSRTDFQETQYF.